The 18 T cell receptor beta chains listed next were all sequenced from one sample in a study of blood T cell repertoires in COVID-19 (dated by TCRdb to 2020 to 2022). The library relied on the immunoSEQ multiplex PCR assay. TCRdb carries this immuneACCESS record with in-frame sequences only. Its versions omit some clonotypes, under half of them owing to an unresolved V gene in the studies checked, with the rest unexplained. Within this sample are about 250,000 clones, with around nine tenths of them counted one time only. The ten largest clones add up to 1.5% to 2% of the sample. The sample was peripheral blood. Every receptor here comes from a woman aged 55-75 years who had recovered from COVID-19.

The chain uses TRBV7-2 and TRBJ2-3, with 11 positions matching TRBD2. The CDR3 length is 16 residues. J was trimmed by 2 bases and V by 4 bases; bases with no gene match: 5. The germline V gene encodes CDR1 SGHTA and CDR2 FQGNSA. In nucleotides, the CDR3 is TGTGCCAGCAGCTCCCTAGCGGGGGGCCCCACAGATACGCAGTATTTT. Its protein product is CASSSLAGGPTDTQYF.

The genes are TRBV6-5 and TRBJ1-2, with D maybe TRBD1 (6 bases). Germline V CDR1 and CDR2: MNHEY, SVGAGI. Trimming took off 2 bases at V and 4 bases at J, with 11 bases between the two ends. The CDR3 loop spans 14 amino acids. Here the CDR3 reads CASSYQGMAYGYTF. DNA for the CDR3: TGTGCCAGCAGTTACCAGGGGATGGCCTATGGCTACACCTTC.

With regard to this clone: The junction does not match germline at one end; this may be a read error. The CDR3 DNA reads as TGTGCTAGCAGCCCCCGGACAGGCTCGTCGGCAGATACGCAGTATTTT. As protein: CASSPRTGSSADTQYF. V and J are TRBV7-7 and TRBJ2-3; 7 positions match TRBD1. This CDR3 is 16 amino acids long. Looked up from germline, CDR1 is SSHAT and CDR2 is FNYEAQ (reference sequence).

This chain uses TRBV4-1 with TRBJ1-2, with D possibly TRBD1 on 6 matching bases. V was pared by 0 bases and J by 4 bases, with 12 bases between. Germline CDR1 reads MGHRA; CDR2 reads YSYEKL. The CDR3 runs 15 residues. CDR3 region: CASSQEGQAVYGYTF. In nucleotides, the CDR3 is TGCGCCAGCAGCCAAGAGGGACAAGCCGTCTATGGCTACACCTTC.

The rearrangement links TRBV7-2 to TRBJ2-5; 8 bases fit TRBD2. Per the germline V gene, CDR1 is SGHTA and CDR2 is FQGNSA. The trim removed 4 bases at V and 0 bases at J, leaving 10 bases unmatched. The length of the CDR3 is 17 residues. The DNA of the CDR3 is TGTGCCAGCAGCTCTGATACTCTGGGACTAGACCAAGAGACCCAGTACTTC. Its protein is CASSSDTLGLDQETQYF.

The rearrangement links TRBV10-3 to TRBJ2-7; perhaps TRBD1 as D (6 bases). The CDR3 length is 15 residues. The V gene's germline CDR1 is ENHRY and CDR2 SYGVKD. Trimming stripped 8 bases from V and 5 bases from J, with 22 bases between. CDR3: CAIAAGVDGGNEQYF. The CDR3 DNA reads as TGTGCCATCGCGGCAGGGGTGGATGGGGGAAACGAGCAGTACTTC.

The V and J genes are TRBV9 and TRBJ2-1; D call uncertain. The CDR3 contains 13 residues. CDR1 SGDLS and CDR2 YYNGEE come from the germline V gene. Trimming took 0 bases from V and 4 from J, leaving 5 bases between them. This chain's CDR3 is CASSVVDYNEQFF. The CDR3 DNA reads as TGTGCCAGCAGCGTAGTAGATTACAATGAGCAGTTCTTC.

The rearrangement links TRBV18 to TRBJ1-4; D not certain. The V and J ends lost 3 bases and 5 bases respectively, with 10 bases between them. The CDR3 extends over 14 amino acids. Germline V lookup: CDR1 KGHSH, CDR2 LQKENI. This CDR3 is CASSPGAENEKLFF. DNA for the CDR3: TGTGCCAGCTCACCGGGAGCAGAGAATGAAAAACTGTTTTTT.

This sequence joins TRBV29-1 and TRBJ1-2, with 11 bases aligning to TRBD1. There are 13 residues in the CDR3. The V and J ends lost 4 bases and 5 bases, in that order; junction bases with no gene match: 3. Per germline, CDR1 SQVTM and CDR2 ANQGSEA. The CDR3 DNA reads TGCAGCGTTGCCGGGACAGGGGGGTATGGCTACACCTTC. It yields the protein CSVAGTGGYGYTF.

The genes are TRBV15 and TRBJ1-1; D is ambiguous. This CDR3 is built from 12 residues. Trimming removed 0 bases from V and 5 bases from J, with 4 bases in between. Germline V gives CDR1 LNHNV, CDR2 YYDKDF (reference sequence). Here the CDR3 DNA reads TGTGCCACCAGCAGAGATCGTACTGAAGCTTTCTTT. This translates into CATSRDRTEAFF.

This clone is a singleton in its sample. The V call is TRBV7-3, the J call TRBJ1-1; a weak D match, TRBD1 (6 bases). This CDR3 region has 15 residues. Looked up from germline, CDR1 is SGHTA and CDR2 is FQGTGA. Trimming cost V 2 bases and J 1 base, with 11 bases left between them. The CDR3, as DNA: TGTGCCAGCAGCTTATTTGCACAGGGGAACACTGAAGCTTTCTTT. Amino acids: CASSLFAQGNTEAFF.

CDR3: CASSLLGGAFYEQYF. In DNA form, the CDR3 reads TGTGCCAGCAGCTTACTTGGGGGGGCATTCTACGAGCAGTACTTC. The gene calls are TRBV7-6 and TRBJ2-7; possibly TRBD2 for D (7 bases). Germline assignment: CDR1 SGHVS and CDR2 FNYEAQ. Trimming stripped 2 bases from V and 3 bases from J, with 14 bases between. There are 15 residues in the CDR3.

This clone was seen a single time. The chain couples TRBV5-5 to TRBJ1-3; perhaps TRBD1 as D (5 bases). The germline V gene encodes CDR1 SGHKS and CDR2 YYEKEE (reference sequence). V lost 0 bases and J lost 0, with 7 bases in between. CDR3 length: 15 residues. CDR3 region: CASSLAGDSGNTIYF. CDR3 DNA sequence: TGTGCCAGCAGCTTGGCGGGGGACTCTGGAAACACCATATATTTT.

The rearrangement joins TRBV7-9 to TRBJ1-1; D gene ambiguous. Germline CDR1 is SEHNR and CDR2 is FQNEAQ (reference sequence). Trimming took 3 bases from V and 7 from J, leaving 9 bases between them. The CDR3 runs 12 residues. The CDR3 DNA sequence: TGTGCCAGCAGCTTTTCCGGCGGTGAAGCTTTCTTT. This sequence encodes CASSFSGGEAFF.

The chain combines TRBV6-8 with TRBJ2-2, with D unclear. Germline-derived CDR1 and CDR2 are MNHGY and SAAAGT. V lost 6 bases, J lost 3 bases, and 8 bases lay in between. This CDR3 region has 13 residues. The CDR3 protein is CASRHFYTGELFF. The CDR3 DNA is TGTGCCAGCAGGCACTTTTACACCGGGGAGCTGTTTTTT.

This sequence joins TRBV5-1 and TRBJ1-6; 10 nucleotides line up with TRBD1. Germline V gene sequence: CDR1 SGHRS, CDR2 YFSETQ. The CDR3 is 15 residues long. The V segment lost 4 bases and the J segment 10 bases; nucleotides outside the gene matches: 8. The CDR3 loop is CASSLRQGADSPLHF. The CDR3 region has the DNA TGCGCCAGCAGCCTTCGACAGGGGGCTGACTCACCCCTCCACTTT.

Here the CDR3 reads CASRPLTGGSYEQYF. CDR3 bases: TGCGCCAGCAGACCACTGACAGGGGGCTCCTACGAGCAGTACTTC. This chain uses TRBV5-1 with TRBJ2-7; 9 bases map to TRBD1. J gave up 0 bases and V 5 bases, and 6 bases lay outside the gene matches. Germline CDR1 reads SGHRS; CDR2 reads YFSETQ. This CDR3 region has 15 residues.

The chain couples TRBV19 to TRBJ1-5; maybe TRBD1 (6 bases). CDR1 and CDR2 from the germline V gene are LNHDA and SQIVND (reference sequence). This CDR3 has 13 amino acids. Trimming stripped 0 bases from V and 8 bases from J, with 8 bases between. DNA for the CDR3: TGTGCCAGTAGTATAGACAGGGACAAGCCCCAGCATTTT. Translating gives CASSIDRDKPQHF.